The sample holds a few counts of the clone carrying this T cell receptor (beta chain). Its antigen remains unknown. The junction had 9 bases not matched to a gene; V was cut back by 3 bases and J by 15 bases. Germline V CDR1 and CDR2: LNHDA, SQIVND (reference sequence). The CDR3 spans 13 residues. As to treatment: oral pan-JAK inhibitor, 5-10 mg twice daily. It was cDNA, reverse transcribed from extracted RNA, that served as the sequencing template. Assay used: immunoSEQ multiplex PCR; TCRdb lists only in-frame clones, some missing. Of approximately 200,000 clones in the sample, approximately 60% were seen once. The data were taken from a study of CD8+ T cells in alopecia areata. Study results and limitations: Among patients, TCR sharing was less clear than in mice, a difference possibly due in part to HLA diversity in the patient population.

Here the sequenced sample was CD4+ T cells sorted from blood, taken at week 4, from a patient treated with tofacitinib. The chain carries TRBV19 and TRBJ2-1, with 9 bases fitting TRBD1. The source is a human donor with alopecia areata. As DNA, the CDR3 is TGTGCCAGTAGTATGGGGACAGGGATCGCTCCGTTCTTC. It translates to CASSMGTGIAPFF.